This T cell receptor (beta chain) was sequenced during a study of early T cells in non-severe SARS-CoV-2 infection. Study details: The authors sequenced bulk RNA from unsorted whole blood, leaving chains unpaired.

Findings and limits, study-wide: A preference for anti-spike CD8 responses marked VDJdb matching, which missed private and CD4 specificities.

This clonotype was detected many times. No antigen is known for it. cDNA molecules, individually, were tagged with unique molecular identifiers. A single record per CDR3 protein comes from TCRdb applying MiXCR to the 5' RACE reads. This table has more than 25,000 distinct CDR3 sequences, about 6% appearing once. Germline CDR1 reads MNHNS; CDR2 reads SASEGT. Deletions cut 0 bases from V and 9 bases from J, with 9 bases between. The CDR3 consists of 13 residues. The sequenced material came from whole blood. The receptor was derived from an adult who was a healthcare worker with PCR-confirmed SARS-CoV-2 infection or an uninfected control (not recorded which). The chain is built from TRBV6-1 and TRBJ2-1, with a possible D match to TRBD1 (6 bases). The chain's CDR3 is CASSEAARGEQFF. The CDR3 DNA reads TGTGCCAGCAGTGAAGCGGCCAGGGGTGAGCAGTTCTTC.